This T cell receptor beta chain was retrieved from a study of type 1 regulatory T cells (TCRdb year 2021). At the level of the whole study: An in vitro protocol by which a Tr1-enriched, alloantigen-specific CD4 T cell product named T-allo10 was generated was characterized in the study. T-allo10 was under clinical evaluation in patients with hematological malignancies receiving allogeneic hematopoietic stem cell transplantation.

Points the paper makes about the study in general: A more restricted TCR repertoire was observed in Tr1 cells than in non-Tr1 cells, and this restriction was interpreted in the study as alloantigen-induced clonal expansion.

Counted from cysteine to phenylalanine, this CDR3 has 13 amino acids. Here the CDR3 DNA is all that survives: 39 bases in frame from base 1. From a lookup of the germline V gene (reference sequence), CDR1 and CDR2 are DFQATT and SNEGSKA. V is cut back by 6 bases and J by 5 bases, with 4 bases in the junction unmatched. For this clonotype: Its antigen has not been determined. Base qualities are not at hand, and no much larger clone is one base apart.

Sequencer: Illumina MiSeq. TCRdb took the public reads, trimmed them with fastp at Q25, ran MiXCR for clone calling and kept in-frame beta chains. Rows with a matching CDR3 protein are joined into one entry that keeps the most common DNA and genes. For this sample the table gives fewer than 80,000 distinct CDR3 sequences, of which around 20% were detected only once. Less than 10% of the sample belongs to the ten largest clones. Source material: cultured type 1 regulatory T (Tr1) cells, either the whole culture or a sorted fraction (not recorded which). The sample's cell subset or site label, in plain terms: type 1 regulatory T cells sorted from the T-allo10 product. This TCR was recovered from a human donor in good health. The chain joins TRBV20-1 to TRBJ2-7, and 13 junctional nucleotides match TRBD2. CDR3 loop: CSATSGRADEQYF. The bases are TGCAGTGCAACTAGCGGGAGGGCTGACGAGCAGTACTTC.